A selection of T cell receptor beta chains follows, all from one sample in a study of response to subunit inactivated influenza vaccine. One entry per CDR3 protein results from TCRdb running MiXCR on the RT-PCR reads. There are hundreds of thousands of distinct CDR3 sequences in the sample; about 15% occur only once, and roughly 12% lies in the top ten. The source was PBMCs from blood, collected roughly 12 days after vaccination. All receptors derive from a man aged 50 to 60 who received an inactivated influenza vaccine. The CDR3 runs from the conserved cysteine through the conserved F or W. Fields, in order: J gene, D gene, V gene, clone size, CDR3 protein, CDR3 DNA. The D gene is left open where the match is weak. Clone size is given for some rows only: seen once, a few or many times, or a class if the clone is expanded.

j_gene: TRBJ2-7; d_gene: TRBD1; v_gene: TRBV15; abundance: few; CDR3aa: CATSRGGQVKNEQYF; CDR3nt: TGTGCCACCAGCAGGGGTGGACAGGTCAAAAACGAGCAGTACTTC
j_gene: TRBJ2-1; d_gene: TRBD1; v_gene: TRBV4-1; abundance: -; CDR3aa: CASSLTGTADSSYNEQFF; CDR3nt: TGCGCCAGCAGCCTCACGGGGACAGCGGACTCCTCCTACAATGAGCAGTTCTTC
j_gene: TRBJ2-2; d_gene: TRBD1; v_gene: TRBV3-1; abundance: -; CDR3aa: CASSRPGQGGGELFF; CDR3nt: TGTGCCAGCAGCCGCCCCGGACAGGGTGGCGGGGAGCTGTTTTTT
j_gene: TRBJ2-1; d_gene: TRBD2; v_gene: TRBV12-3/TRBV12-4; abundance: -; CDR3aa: CASSLWTSGRQSSYNEQFF; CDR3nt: TGTGCCAGCAGTTTATGGACTAGCGGGAGGCAAAGCTCCTACAATGAGCAGTTCTTC
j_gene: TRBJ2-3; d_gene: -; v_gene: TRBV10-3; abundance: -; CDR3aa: CATAPHSTDTQYF; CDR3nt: TGTGCCACCGCCCCGCACAGCACAGATACGCAGTATTTT
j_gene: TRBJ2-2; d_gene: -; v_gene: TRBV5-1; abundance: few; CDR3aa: CASSSSRTALITELFF; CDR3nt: TGCGCCAGCAGCTCCTCCCGGACAGCTCTCATTACGGAGCTGTTTTTT
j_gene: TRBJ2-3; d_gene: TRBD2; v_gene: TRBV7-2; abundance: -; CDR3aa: CASSRIAGAPDTQYF; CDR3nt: TGTGCCAGCAGCCGAATAGCGGGAGCGCCAGATACGCAGTATTTT
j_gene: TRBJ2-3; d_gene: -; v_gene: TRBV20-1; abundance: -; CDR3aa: CSYGAGALRVDTQYF; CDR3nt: TGCAGTTACGGCGCAGGGGCGCTCAGAGTAGATACGCAGTATTTT
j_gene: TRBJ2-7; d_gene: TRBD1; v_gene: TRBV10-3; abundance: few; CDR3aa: CAISDLGTDSYEQYF; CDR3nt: TGTGCCATCAGTGACCTCGGGACAGACTCCTACGAGCAGTACTTC
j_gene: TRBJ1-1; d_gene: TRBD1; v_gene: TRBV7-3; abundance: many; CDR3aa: CASSSGQGTEAFF; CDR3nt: TGTGCCAGCAGTTCCGGACAGGGCACTGAAGCTTTCTTT
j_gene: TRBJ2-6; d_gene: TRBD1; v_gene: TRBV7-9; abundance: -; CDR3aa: CASAGTGGSGANVLTF; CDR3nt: TGTGCCAGCGCAGGGACAGGTGGCTCTGGGGCCAACGTCCTGACTTTC
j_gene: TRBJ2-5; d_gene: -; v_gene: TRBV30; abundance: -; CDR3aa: CAWSVRNIQETHYF; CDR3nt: TGTGCCTGGAGTGTACGAAATATCCAAGAGACCCACTACTTC
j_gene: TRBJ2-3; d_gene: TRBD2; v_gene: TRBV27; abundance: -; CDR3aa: CASSLFSLAGWDTQYF; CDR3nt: TGTGCCAGCAGTTTATTTAGTCTAGCGGGATGGGATACGCAGTATTTT
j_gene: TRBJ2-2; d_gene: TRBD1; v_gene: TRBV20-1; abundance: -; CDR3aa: CSATGTADTGELFF; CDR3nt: TGCAGTGCTACCGGGACAGCGGACACCGGGGAGCTGTTTTTT
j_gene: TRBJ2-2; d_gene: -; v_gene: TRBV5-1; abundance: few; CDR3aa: CASRTDSSGELFF; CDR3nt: TGCGCCAGCAGGACCGACTCAAGCGGGGAGCTGTTTTTT
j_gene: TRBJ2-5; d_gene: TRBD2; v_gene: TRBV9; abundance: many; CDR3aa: CASSVGVSGVQETQYF; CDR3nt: TGTGCCAGCAGCGTAGGGGTTAGCGGGGTTCAAGAGACCCAGTACTTC
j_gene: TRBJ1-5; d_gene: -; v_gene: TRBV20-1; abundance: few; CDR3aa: CSARAWRGSGNQPQHF; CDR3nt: TGCAGTGCTAGAGCGTGGAGGGGCAGCGGGAATCAGCCCCAGCATTTT
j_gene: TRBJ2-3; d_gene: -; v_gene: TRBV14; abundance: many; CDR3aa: CASSQDRADPQTDTQYF; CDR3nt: TGTGCCAGCAGCCAAGATAGGGCTGACCCTCAGACAGATACGCAGTATTTT
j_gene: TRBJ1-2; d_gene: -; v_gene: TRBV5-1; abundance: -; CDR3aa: CASSPEGPSYGYTF; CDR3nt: TGCGCCAGCAGCCCCGAGGGACCGAGCTATGGCTACACCTTC
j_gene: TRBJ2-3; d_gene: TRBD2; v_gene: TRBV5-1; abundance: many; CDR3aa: CASSARGDTDTQYF; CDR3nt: TGCGCCAGCAGCGCGCGGGGGGACACAGATACGCAGTATTTT
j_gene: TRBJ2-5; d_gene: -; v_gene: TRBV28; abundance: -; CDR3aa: CASNTVRAGTQYF; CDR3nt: TGTGCCAGCAATACGGTCCGTGCGGGGACCCAGTACTTC
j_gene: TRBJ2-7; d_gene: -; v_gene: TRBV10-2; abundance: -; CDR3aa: CASSESEIAIYEQYF; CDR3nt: TGCGCCAGCAGTGAGTCAGAAATCGCCATCTACGAGCAGTACTTC
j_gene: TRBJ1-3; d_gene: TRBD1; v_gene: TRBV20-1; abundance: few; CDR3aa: CSAQRTGFGNTIYF; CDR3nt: TGCAGTGCCCAAAGGACAGGGTTCGGAAACACCATATATTTT
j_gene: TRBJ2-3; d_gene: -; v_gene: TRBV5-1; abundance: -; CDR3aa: CASSLVATHTDTQYF; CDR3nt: TGCGCCAGCAGCTTGGTGGCTACTCACACAGATACGCAGTATTTT
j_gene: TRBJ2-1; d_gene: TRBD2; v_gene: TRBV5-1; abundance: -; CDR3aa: CARGSGAYNEQFF; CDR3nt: TGCGCCAGAGGTAGCGGGGCCTACAATGAGCAGTTCTTC
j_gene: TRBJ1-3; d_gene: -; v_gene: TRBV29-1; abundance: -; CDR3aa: CSVYSSGNTIYF; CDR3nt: TGCAGCGTTTACAGCTCTGGAAACACCATATATTTT
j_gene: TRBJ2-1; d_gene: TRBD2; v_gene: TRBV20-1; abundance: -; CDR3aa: CSANPGGPDNEQFF; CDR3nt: TGCAGTGCTAATCCGGGAGGGCCCGACAATGAGCAGTTCTTC
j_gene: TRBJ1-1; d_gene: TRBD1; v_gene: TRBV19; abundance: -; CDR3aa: CASKGDRYSNTEAFF; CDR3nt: TGTGCCAGCAAGGGGGACAGGTATTCGAACACTGAAGCTTTCTTT
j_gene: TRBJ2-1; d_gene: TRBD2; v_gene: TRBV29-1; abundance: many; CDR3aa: CSGTSGRAINEQFF; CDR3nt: TGCAGCGGGACTAGCGGGAGGGCCATCAATGAGCAGTTCTTC
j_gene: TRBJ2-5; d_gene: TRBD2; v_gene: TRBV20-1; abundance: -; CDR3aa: CSARPTRTSGGAHRETQYF; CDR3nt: TGCAGTGCTAGACCCACCAGGACTAGCGGGGGGGCCCATCGAGAGACCCAGTACTTC
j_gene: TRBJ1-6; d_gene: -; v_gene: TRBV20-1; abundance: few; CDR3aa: CSASPGQRVYNSPLHF; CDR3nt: TGCAGTGCTAGCCCCGGACAGAGGGTCTATAATTCACCCCTCCACTTT
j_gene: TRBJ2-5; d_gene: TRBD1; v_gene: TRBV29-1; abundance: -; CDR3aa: CSAYGTGGVGTQYF; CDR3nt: TGCAGCGCCTACGGGACAGGGGGCGTCGGGACCCAGTACTTC
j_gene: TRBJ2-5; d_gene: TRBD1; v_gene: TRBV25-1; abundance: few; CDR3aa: CASSELRGTGQYF; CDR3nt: TGTGCCAGCAGTGAATTAAGAGGGACAGGGCAGTACTTC
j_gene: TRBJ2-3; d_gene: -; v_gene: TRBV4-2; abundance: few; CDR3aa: CASSQSQRTDTQYF; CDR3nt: TGTGCCAGCAGCCAAAGTCAAAGAACAGATACGCAGTATTTT
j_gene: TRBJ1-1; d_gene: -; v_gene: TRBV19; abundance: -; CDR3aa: CASSIEHWNTEAFF; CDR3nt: TGTGCCAGTAGTATAGAACACTGGAACACTGAAGCTTTCTTT
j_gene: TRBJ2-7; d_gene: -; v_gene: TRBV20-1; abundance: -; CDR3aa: CSARDLVRAYEQYF; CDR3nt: TGCAGTGCTAGAGATCTCGTCAGGGCCTACGAGCAGTACTTC
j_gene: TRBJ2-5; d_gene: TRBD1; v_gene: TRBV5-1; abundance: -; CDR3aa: CASRYGTGEETQYF; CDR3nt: TGCGCCAGCAGGTACGGGACAGGGGAAGAGACCCAGTACTTC
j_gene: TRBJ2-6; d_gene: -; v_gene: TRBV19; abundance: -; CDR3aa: CASRQIGLGGSQIGANVLTF; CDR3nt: TGTGCCAGTAGGCAAATAGGCCTCGGGGGCTCCCAGATCGGGGCCAACGTCCTGACTTTC
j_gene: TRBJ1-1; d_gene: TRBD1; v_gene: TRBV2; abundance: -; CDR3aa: CASSLRHRGQGTEAFF; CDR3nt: TGTGCCAGCAGTCTCCGGCACAGGGGGCAGGGAACTGAAGCTTTCTTT
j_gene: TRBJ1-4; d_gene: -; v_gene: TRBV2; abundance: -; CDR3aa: CASNRQNEKLFF; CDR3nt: TGTGCCAGTAACAGACAGAATGAAAAACTGTTTTTT
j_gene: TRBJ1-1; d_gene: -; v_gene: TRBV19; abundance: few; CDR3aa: CASSGRITEAFF; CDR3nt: TGTGCCAGCAGTGGGCGGATCACTGAAGCTTTCTTT
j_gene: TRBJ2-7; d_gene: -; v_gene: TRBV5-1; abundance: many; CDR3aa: CASRFGGHYEQYF; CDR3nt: TGCGCCAGCAGGTTCGGTGGCCACTACGAGCAGTACTTC
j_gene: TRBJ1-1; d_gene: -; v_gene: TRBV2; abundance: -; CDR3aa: CASSDRVSEAFF; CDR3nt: TGTGCCAGCAGTGACAGGGTATCTGAAGCTTTCTTT
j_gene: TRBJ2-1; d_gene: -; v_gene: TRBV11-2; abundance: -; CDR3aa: CASSRTTLGSYNEQFF; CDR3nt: TGTGCCAGCAGCCGAACTACCCTAGGGTCCTACAATGAGCAGTTCTTC
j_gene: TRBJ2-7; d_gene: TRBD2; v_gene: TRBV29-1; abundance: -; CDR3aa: CSAQEMLAAGEQYF; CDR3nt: TGCAGCGCCCAAGAGATGCTAGCGGCGGGGGAGCAGTACTTC
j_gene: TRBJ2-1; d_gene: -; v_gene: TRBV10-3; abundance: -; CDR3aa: CAIRGPGASEQFF; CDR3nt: TGTGCCATCAGGGGCCCAGGGGCAAGTGAGCAGTTCTTC
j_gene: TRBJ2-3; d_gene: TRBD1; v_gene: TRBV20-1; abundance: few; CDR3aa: CSAKATGGKSTDTQYF; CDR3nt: TGCAGTGCCAAAGCGACAGGGGGTAAAAGCACAGATACGCAGTATTTT
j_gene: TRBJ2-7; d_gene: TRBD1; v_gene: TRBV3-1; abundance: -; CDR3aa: CASSPVTLTGAYEQYF; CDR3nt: TGTGCCAGCAGCCCCGTCACATTGACAGGGGCCTACGAGCAGTACTTC
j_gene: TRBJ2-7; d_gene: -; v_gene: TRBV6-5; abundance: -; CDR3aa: CASSYLRQPYEQYF; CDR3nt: TGTGCCAGCAGTTACCTTCGACAACCCTACGAGCAGTACTTC
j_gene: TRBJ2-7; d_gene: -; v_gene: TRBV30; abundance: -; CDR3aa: CAWSLGSSYEQYF; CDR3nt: TGTGCCTGGAGTTTGGGATCATCCTACGAGCAGTACTTC
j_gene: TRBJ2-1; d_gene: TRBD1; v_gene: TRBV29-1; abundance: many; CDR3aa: CSVEGQGRSYNEQFF; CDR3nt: TGCAGCGTCGAGGGACAGGGGCGATCCTACAATGAGCAGTTCTTC
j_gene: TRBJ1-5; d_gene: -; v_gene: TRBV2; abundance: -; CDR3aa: CASSGSDRIYSNQPQHF; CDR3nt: TGTGCCAGCAGTGGCTCCGACAGGATCTATAGCAATCAGCCCCAGCATTTT